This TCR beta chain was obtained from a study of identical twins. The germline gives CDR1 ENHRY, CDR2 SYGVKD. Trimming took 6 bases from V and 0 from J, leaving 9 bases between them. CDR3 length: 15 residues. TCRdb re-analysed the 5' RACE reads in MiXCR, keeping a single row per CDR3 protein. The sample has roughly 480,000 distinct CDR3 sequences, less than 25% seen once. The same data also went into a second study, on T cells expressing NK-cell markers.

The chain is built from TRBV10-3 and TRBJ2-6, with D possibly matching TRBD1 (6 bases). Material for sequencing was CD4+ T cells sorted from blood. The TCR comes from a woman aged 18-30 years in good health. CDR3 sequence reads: CAISPDSSGANVLTF. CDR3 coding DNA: TGTGCCATCAGCCCGGACAGCTCTGGGGCCAACGTCCTGACTTTC.